Below, 17 T cell receptor beta chains from the same sample are listed, as sequenced in a study of T-cell memory formation after mild COVID-19. TCRdb re-called the 5' RACE reads through MiXCR, storing one row per CDR3 protein. The data hold over 350,000 distinct CDR3 sequences, with 15% to 20% observed a single time. The source material was PBMCs or a T cell subset sorted from them (not recorded which). These receptors all come from a young man who had mild COVID-19 (a few samples of this study predate the infection). Cell type and time point are not known.

This chain joins TRBV28 and TRBJ1-1; D might be TRBD1 (5 bases). Germline loops: CDR1 MDHEN, CDR2 SYDVKM. The CDR3 covers 14 residues. V lost 6 bases to trimming and J lost 5 bases, with 16 bases between them. CDR3 nucleotide sequence: TGTGCCAGCAGACCAGGGCAGTCGAGGACTGAAGCTTTCTTT. This translates into CASRPGQSRTEAFF.

This clonotype was detected many times. This chain links TRBV29-1 with TRBJ2-7, with 7 bases fitting TRBD2. V was clipped by 4 bases and J by 3 bases; unmatched bases: 6. Germline CDR1 and CDR2: SQVTM and ANQGSEA. The CDR3 consists of 13 residues. CDR3 amino acids: CSVGIGGGYEQYF. CDR3 coding DNA: TGCAGCGTTGGGATTGGCGGGGGCTACGAGCAGTACTTC.

The gene calls are TRBV6-2 or TRBV6-3 and TRBJ2-7, with 9 bases aligning to TRBD1. The V and J ends lost 5 bases and 2 bases, in that order; junction bases with no gene match: 4. The germline V gene encodes CDR1 MNHEY and CDR2 SVGEGT. CDR3 size: 14 residues. Here the CDR3 reads CASSRTGVTYEQYF. DNA for the CDR3: TGTGCCAGCAGTCGGACAGGGGTGACCTACGAGCAGTACTTC.

A few counts support this clonotype. The CDR3 here is CASSYSRGRGAFF. DNA for the CDR3: TGTGCCAGCAGTTACTCGCGGGGGAGGGGAGCTTTCTTT. This chain connects TRBV6-5 to TRBJ1-1, with TRBD1 as a possible D gene (5 bases). This CDR3 is 13 amino acids long. The V gene lost 0 bases and the J gene lost 10 bases, with 12 bases spanning the gap. Germline V CDR1 and CDR2: MNHEY, SVGAGI.

Remarks on this clonotype: This may be a read error: a much more frequent sequence differs by one nucleotide. The chain employs TRBV7-2 and TRBJ2-3; D may match TRBD1 or TRBD2 (6 bases each). CDR3 length equals 16 residues. Per the germline V gene, CDR1 is SGHTA and CDR2 is FQGNSA. The germline V and J ends were trimmed by 5 bases and 5 bases, with 20 bases remaining between them. The CDR3 here is CASSTGTSWVVDTQYF. As DNA, the CDR3 is TGTGCCAGCAGCACAGGGACTTCTTGGGTCGTAGATACGCAGTATTTT.

V usage is TRBV7-9 and J usage is TRBJ1-1, with D possibly matching TRBD1 (5 bases). Trimming removed 7 bases at V and 0 bases at J, with 18 bases between. CDR1 and CDR2 (germline): SEHNR, FQNEAQ (reference sequence). The CDR3 has 16 amino acids. The CDR3 DNA reads TGTGCCAGCACCTCAACCGAGGGGCGAATGAACACTGAAGCTTTCTTT. Translated: CASTSTEGRMNTEAFF.

The sample holds a few counts of this clonotype. The V gene is TRBV7-9, the J gene TRBJ1-6; D remains unclear. Germline V gene sequence: CDR1 SEHNR, CDR2 FQNEAQ (reference sequence). The CDR3 consists of 14 residues. Trimming removed 7 bases at V and 9 bases at J, with 16 bases between. In DNA, the CDR3 is TGTGCCAGCACCCCTACGGCTCTGGGTTCACCCCTCCACTTT. This codes for CASTPTALGSPLHF.

This clonotype was observed a handful of times. The chain uses TRBV12-3 or TRBV12-4 and TRBJ2-1; TRBD1 matches 7 bases. With V trimmed by 6 bases and J by 5 bases, 7 bases remained unmatched. The length of the CDR3 is 14 residues. DNA of the CDR3: TGTGCCAGCAGGTCCGGGACAGTAAACAATGAGCAGTTCTTC. This codes for CASRSGTVNNEQFF.

The rearrangement uses TRBV19 and TRBJ1-6, with 8 bases matching TRBD1. CDR1 is LNHDA, CDR2 SQIVND, per germline (reference sequence). V was pared by 6 bases and J by 7 bases, with 5 bases of the junction left unmatched. The CDR3 is made up of 14 amino acids. The chain's CDR3 is CASSRDRKNSPLHF. For the CDR3, the DNA is TGTGCCAGTAGCCGGGACAGGAAAAATTCACCCCTCCACTTT.

The table lists this clonotype with a few counts. This chain links TRBV20-1 with TRBJ1-2; a possible D gene is TRBD1 (6 bases). The CDR3 has 18 residues. V lost 2 bases and J lost 5, with 27 bases in between. Germline CDR1 and CDR2: DFQATT and SNEGSKA (reference sequence). CDR3 region: CSARLPLGRDKNEYGYTF. The DNA of the CDR3 is TGCAGTGCTAGACTTCCTCTGGGACGGGACAAAAACGAGTATGGCTACACCTTC.

The chain links TRBV19 to TRBJ1-2; 7 bases match TRBD1. Unmatched junction bases numbered 4, after V lost 8 bases and J lost 4 bases. The length of the CDR3 is 12 residues. Germline values: CDR1 LNHDA, CDR2 SQIVND (reference sequence). The CDR3 protein is CASRTGFYGYTF. The CDR3 DNA sequence: TGTGCCAGTCGGACAGGATTCTATGGCTACACCTTC.

The CDR3 DNA is TGTGCCAGCAGCGCCGGACAGGCCATCCACCCGAATCAGCCCCAGCATTTT. It yields the protein CASSAGQAIHPNQPQHF. The rearrangement uses TRBV7-6 and TRBJ1-5; 7 nucleotides line up with TRBD1. V trimming: 5 bases; J trimming: 4 bases; junction bases outside the gene matches: 14. The CDR3 is 17 residues long. The V gene's germline CDR1 is SGHVS and CDR2 FNYEAQ.

This clonotype was counted at least ten times. The chain is built from TRBV5-1 and TRBJ2-7; D possibly matches TRBD1 or TRBD2 (6 bases each). V lost 4 bases and J lost 1, with 12 bases in between. CDR3 length: 14 residues. Germline V gene sequence: CDR1 SGHRS, CDR2 YFSETQ. DNA for the CDR3: TGCGCCAGCAGCAAGGCGGGACAATCCTACGAGCAGTACGTC. Encoded protein: CASSKAGQSYEQYV.

This clonotype was counted a few times. This chain uses TRBV7-3 with TRBJ2-2; TRBD1 aligns across 8 bases. This CDR3 spans 17 amino acids. CDR1 is SGHTA, CDR2 FQGTGA, per germline. With V trimmed by 5 bases and J by 5 bases, 13 bases remained unmatched. Written as DNA, the CDR3 is TGTGCCAGCAGCCCCCGATCAGGGGGCGGTCGTACCGGGGAGCTGTTTTTT. Translation: CASSPRSGGGRTGELFF.

This chain connects TRBV5-1 to TRBJ2-5; the D is unclear. Trimming stripped 2 bases from V and 4 bases from J, with 15 bases between. Germline V gene sequence: CDR1 SGHRS, CDR2 YFSETQ. This CDR3 spans 15 amino acids. CDR3: CASSFQATPGETQYF. DNA of the CDR3: TGCGCCAGCAGCTTTCAAGCGACTCCGGGAGAGACCCAGTACTTC.

The chain is built from TRBV7-8 and TRBJ2-2; D is unresolved. The CDR3 is 16 amino acids. V lost 6 bases to trimming and J lost 7 bases, with 21 bases between them. CDR1 is SGHVS and CDR2 is FQNEAQ in the germline V gene. Here the CDR3 DNA reads TGTGCCAGCAGTCCTGGCGAAGCCCGATTGGGCGGGGAGCTGTTTTTT. This gives the protein CASSPGEARLGGELFF.

This clonotype was detected ten times or more. The V call is TRBV28, the J call TRBJ2-7; D remains ambiguous. Germline-derived CDR1 and CDR2 are MDHEN and SYDVKM. This CDR3 comprises 13 residues. The V and J ends lost 8 bases and 7 bases respectively, with 18 bases between them. CDR3 region: CASAPARMEEQYV. CDR3 sequence (DNA): TGTGCCAGCGCTCCGGCGCGGATGGAAGAGCAGTACGTC.